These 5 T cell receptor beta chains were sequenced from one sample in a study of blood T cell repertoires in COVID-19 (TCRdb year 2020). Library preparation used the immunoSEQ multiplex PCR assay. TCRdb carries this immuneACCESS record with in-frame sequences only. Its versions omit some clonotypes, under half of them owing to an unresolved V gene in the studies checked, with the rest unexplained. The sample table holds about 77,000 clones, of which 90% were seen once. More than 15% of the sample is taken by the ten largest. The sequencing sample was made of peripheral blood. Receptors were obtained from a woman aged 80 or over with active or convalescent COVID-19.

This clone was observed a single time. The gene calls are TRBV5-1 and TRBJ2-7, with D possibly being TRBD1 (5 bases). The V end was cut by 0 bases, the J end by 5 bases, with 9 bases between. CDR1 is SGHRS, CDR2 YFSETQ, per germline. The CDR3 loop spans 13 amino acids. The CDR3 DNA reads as TGCGCCAGCAGCTTGGGTCAGGGCCACGAGCAGTACTTC. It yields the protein CASSLGQGHEQYF.

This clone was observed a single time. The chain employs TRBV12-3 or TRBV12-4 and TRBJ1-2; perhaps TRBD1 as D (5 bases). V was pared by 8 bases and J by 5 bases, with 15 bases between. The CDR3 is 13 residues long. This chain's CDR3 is CASSPGREYGYTF. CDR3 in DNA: TGTGCCAGCTCTCCGGGGCGGGAGTATGGCTACACCTTC.

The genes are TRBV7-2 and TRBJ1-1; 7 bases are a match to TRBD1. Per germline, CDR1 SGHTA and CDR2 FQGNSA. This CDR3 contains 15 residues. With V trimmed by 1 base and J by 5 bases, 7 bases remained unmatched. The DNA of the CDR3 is TGTGCCAGCAGCTTAGTTAGGGGGCGCGGTACTGAAGCTTTCTTT. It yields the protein CASSLVRGRGTEAFF.

The chain's CDR3 is CASSQDGTGQETQYF. The DNA of the CDR3 is TGCGCCAGCAGCCAAGATGGAACAGGCCAAGAGACCCAGTACTTC. This rearrangement joins TRBV4-3 to TRBJ2-5, with D possibly matching TRBD1 (5 bases). The V gene's germline CDR1 is LGHNA and CDR2 YSLEER. This CDR3 contains 15 residues. V was pared by 0 bases and J by 1 base, with 9 bases between.

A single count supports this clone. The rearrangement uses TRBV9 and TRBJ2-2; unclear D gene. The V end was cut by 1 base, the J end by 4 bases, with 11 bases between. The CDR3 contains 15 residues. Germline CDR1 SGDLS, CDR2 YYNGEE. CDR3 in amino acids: CASSVSAPSTGELFF. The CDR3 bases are TGTGCCAGCAGCGTAAGCGCTCCGTCCACCGGGGAGCTGTTTTTT.